This TCR beta chain stems from a study of blood T cell repertoires in COVID-19. Study at large: T cells, B-cell-depleted T cells, or PBMCs supplied cDNA or gDNA.

This clone was recorded once. The CDR3 extends over 14 amino acids. CDR1 is KGHDR, CDR2 SFDVKD, per germline. The V segment lost 8 bases and the J segment 9 bases; nucleotides outside the gene matches: 9. Profiling relied on immunoSEQ multiplex PCR, and the TCRdb table lists in-frame clones only, not all of them. This table has around 150,000 clones, about 81% appearing once. The V gene is TRBV24-1, the J gene TRBJ1-1; 12 nucleotides match TRBD1. The specimen sequenced was peripheral blood. The receptor comes from a human donor in a cohort sampled during active COVID-19. CDR3 coding DNA: TGTGCCACCACCGGAAGCCGGGACAGGGGGCAAGCTTTCTTT. This gives the protein CATTGSRDRGQAFF.